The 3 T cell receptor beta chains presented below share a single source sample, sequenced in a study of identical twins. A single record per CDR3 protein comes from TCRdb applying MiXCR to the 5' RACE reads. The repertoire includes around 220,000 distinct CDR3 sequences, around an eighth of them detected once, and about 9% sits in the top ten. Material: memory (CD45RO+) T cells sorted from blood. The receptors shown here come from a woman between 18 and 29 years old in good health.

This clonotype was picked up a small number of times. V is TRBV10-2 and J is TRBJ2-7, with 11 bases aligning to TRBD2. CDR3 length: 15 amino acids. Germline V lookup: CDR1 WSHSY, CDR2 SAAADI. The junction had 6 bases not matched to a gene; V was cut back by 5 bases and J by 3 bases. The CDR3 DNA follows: TGCGCCAGCAGTTCCGGGACTAGCGGTATCTACGAGCAGTACTTC. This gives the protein CASSSGTSGIYEQYF.

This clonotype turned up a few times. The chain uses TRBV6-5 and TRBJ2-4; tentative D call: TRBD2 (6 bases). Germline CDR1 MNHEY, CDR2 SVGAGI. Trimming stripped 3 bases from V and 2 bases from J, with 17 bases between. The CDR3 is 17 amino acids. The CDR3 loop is CASSYPAGSGSKNIQYF. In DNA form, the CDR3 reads TGTGCCAGCAGTTATCCGGCAGGGAGCGGGTCCAAAAACATTCAGTACTTC.

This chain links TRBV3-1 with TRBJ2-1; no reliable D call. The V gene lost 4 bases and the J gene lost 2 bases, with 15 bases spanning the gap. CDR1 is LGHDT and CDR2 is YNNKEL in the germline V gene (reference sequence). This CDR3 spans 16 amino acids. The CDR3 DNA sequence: TGTGCCAGCAGCCCTCAAACGTCTAGAACCTACAATGAGCAGTTCTTC. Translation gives CASSPQTSRTYNEQFF.